A selection of T cell receptor beta chains follows, all from one sample in a study of brain T cells in children with intractable seizures. Produced via immunoSEQ multiplex PCR; TCRdb's table is partial and in-frame only. The sample lists 110,000 or so clones, 94% occurring once. Sequences were derived from peripheral blood, sampled at surgery. The receptor set was obtained from a boy under three years old with hemimegalencephaly and intractable seizures. The CDR3 runs from the conserved cysteine through the conserved F or W. D genes are given only for firm matches. Size values are once, few and many counts, or a class for expanded clones, and some rows have none.

D | J | size | V | DNA | CDR3
NA | TRBJ2-7 | once | TRBV21-1 | TGTGCCAGCAGCAAAGTGTTTAGGGACCGAACGAGCAGGCACTTC | CASSKVFRDRTSRHF
NA | TRBJ1-3 | NA | TRBV5-1 | TGCGCCAGCGGGGAAGGGGCCTACGGCTCTGGAAACACCATATATTTT | CASGEGAYGSGNTIYF
NA | TRBJ1-1 | NA | TRBV7-3 | TGTGCCAGCAGCTTAAGAAGCCAGAATCTGAACACTGAAGCTTTCTTT | CASSLRSQNLNTEAFF
NA | TRBJ2-7 | NA | TRBV30 | TGTGCCTGGAGTCCACACTACCGTAGCTCCTACGAGCAGTACTTC | CAWSPHYRSSYEQYF
NA | TRBJ2-7 | NA | TRBV7-3 | TGTGCCAGCAGCTTTGGACCGCTCTACGAGCAGTACTTC | CASSFGPLYEQYF
TRBD2 | TRBJ2-7 | NA | TRBV13 | TGTGCCAGCAGCTCACCGGGACTAGGATACGAGCAGTACTTC | CASSSPGLGYEQYF
TRBD2 | TRBJ2-2 | NA | TRBV4-3 | TGCGCCAGCAGCCAAGATAGGCTAGCGGGAGGGGGGCTGTTTTTT | CASSQDRLAGGGLFF
NA | TRBJ2-7 | NA | TRBV5-5 | TGTGCCAGCAGCCCTGGACTTACATACGAGCAGTACTTC | CASSPGLTYEQYF
TRBD1 | TRBJ1-5 | NA | TRBV27 | TGTGCCAGCAGTCCGACAAAACCGACAGGGGCTAATCAGCCCCAGCATTTT | CASSPTKPTGANQPQHF
TRBD1 | TRBJ2-7 | NA | TRBV2 | TGTGCCAGCACCACACCGGGACAGGGGAACGAGCAGTACTTC | CASTTPGQGNEQYF
NA | TRBJ1-5 | NA | TRBV28 | TGTGCCAGCAGTTTATGCAGGGTAAATCAGCCCCAGCATTTT | CASSLCRVNQPQHF
NA | TRBJ1-2 | NA | TRBV14 | TGTGCCAGCAGCCAAGTCTCTCGGGGGGCGATGGGCTACACCTTC | CASSQVSRGAMGYTF
NA | TRBJ2-3 | NA | TRBV28 | TGTGCCAGCAAAATTCCGGGGGGCAGAGATACGCAGTATTTT | CASKIPGGRDTQYF
NA | TRBJ1-5 | once | TRBV5-6 | TGTGCCAGCAGCTTGTGGCAGTGGGGACGGTATAGCAATCAGCCCCAGCATTTT | CASSLWQWGRYSNQPQHF
NA | TRBJ2-7 | NA | TRBV5-1 | TGCGCCAGCAGCTTGGCTAGCTCCTACGAGCAGTACTTC | CASSLASSYEQYF
TRBD1 | TRBJ1-6 | NA | TRBV30 | TGTGCCTGGAGTCCAGGGGGCTCCTATAATTCACCCCTCCACTTT | CAWSPGGSYNSPLHF
TRBD2 | TRBJ2-7 | NA | TRBV3-1/TRBV3-2 | TGTGCCAGCAGCTTAAGTACTAGCGGGGCTAAGGGGCAGTACTTC | CASSLSTSGAKGQYF
NA | TRBJ2-7 | NA | TRBV5-6 | TGTGCCAGCAGCCAGACTAGGGCCGAGCAGTACTTC | CASSQTRAEQYF
NA | TRBJ2-1 | NA | TRBV7-9 | TGTGCCAGCAGCTTAGCCCACAGGGTCAATGAGCAGTTCTTC | CASSLAHRVNEQFF
NA | TRBJ2-7 | NA | TRBV5-1 | TGCGCCAGCAGCATCTCACAGGGATCCGAGCAGTACTTC | CASSISQGSEQYF
NA | TRBJ2-2 | NA | TRBV30 | TGTGCCTGGAGTGTTAGAGGGGGTCTCGGGAACACCGGGGAGCTGTTTTTT | CAWSVRGGLGNTGELFF
TRBD1 | TRBJ1-1 | NA | TRBV5-1 | TGCGCCAGCTCCGCCGACAGGACAGGGTACACTGAAGCTTTCTTT | CASSADRTGYTEAFF
TRBD2 | TRBJ2-1 | NA | TRBV10-2 | TGCGCCAGCAGCCGGACTAGCGGCTACAATGAGCAGTTCTTC | CASSRTSGYNEQFF
TRBD2 | TRBJ2-7 | NA | TRBV7-9 | TGTGCCAGCAGCTTAAGCGGGAGGGCAGGGGAGCAGTACTTC | CASSLSGRAGEQYF
NA | TRBJ2-5 | NA | TRBV27 | TGTGCCAGCAGTTCGAGGGGGGAGACCCAGTACTTC | CASSSRGETQYF
TRBD1 | TRBJ1-2 | NA | TRBV2 | TGTGCCAGCAGATCGACAGGGGGGATAGGAAGCTACACCTTC | CASRSTGGIGSYTF
NA | TRBJ1-4 | NA | TRBV6-9 | TGTGCCAGCCGAGATTGGGGGGTGGGAGAAAAACTGTTTTTT | CASRDWGVGEKLFF
TRBD1 | TRBJ1-5 | NA | TRBV7-8 | TGTGCCAGCAGCTTATCCGGGACAGGGGGACAGCCCCAGCATTTT | CASSLSGTGGQPQHF
NA | TRBJ1-6 | NA | TRBV13 | TGTGCCAGCAGCTTGGGGGTGACCAACTCACCCCTCCACTTT | CASSLGVTNSPLHF
TRBD2 | TRBJ2-4 | NA | TRBV24-1 | TGTGCCACCAGTCCCCTCCATGGGGGGGACATTCAGTACTTC | CATSPLHGGDIQYF
TRBD1 | TRBJ2-7 | NA | TRBV5-6 | TGTGCCAGCAGCTTGAGCCAGGGGGACGAGCAGTACTTC | CASSLSQGDEQYF
TRBD2 | TRBJ2-5 | NA | TRBV5-1 | TGCGCCAGCAGCTTGGCGGGACTAGCGGGAGTTGGAGAGACCCAGTACTTC | CASSLAGLAGVGETQYF
NA | TRBJ1-2 | once | TRBV28 | TGTGCCAGCAGTCACCTGCCCGCCGGCTACACCTTC | CASSHLPAGYTF
NA | TRBJ1-6 | NA | TRBV6-5 | TGTGCCAGCAGTTCAGGAGGGCAGGGGCCATCACCCCTCCACTTT | CASSSGGQGPSPLHF
TRBD1 | TRBJ2-2 | once | TRBV5-4 | TGTGCCAGCAGCGCCGGGACAGCCGCCGGGGAGCTGTTTTTT | CASSAGTAAGELFF
NA | TRBJ2-7 | NA | TRBV5-1 | TGCGCCAGCAGCTTGGACCCTAGCGTTGGGACCTACGAGCAGTACTTC | CASSLDPSVGTYEQYF
TRBD2 | TRBJ2-7 | NA | TRBV19 | TGTGCCAGTAGTATAAGGCTAGCGGGTATCTACGAGCAGTACTTC | CASSIRLAGIYEQYF
NA | TRBJ2-3 | NA | TRBV11-2 | TGTGCCAGCAGCTTAAAGTGGGAGTGGACAGATACGCAGTATTTT | CASSLKWEWTDTQYF
NA | TRBJ1-6 | few | TRBV7-8 | TGTGCCAGCCGCGGCCCCCTTGGAGGGAGTAATTCACCCCTCCACTTT | CASRGPLGGSNSPLHF
TRBD2 | TRBJ2-7 | NA | TRBV5-4 | TGTGCCAGCAGTTCCGGGACTAGCGGGAGAGACGAGCAGTACTTC | CASSSGTSGRDEQYF
NA | TRBJ1-2 | NA | TRBV14 | TGTGCCAGTCCTCGAAAGCGGGCGACAGCGGGAGGCTACACCTTC | CASPRKRATAGGYTF
TRBD1 | TRBJ1-6 | NA | TRBV27 | TGTGCCAGCAGTCTTACAGGGGATTCACCCCTCCACTTT | CASSLTGDSPLHF
NA | TRBJ1-1 | NA | TRBV27 | TGTGCCAGCAGTTTGTGGGGCGACACTGAAGCTTTCTTT | CASSLWGDTEAFF
NA | TRBJ2-1 | once | TRBV7-8 | TGTGCCAGCAGCTCCCTTAGTGCGGGACACTACAATGAGCAGTTCTTC | CASSSLSAGHYNEQFF
NA | TRBJ2-7 | once | TRBV11-2 | TGTGCCAGCAGCTCACAGGGTCACTACGAGCAGTACTTC | CASSSQGHYEQYF
TRBD1 | TRBJ1-3 | once | TRBV7-3 | TGTGCCAGCAGCCTCCGGGACAGGGGCAACACAGGAAACACCATATATTTT | CASSLRDRGNTGNTIYF
TRBD2 | TRBJ2-1 | NA | TRBV27 | TGTGCCAGCAGTTTCGACCCGGGGGGCAATGAGCAGTTCTTC | CASSFDPGGNEQFF
TRBD1 | TRBJ1-1 | NA | TRBV29-1 | TGCAGCGGCCGACAGGGAGCTGAAGCTTTCTTT | CSGRQGAEAFF
NA | TRBJ2-7 | NA | TRBV7-2 | TGTGCCAGCAGCTCACGGAGCCACACCGTATCGTACTTC | CASSSRSHTVSYF
TRBD2 | TRBJ2-2 | NA | TRBV10-3 | TGTGCCATCAGTGAGTCGACCGGGACTAGCAGCACCGGGGAGCTGTTTTTT | CAISESTGTSSTGELFF
NA | TRBJ1-2 | NA | TRBV2 | TGTGCCAGCAGTGTTGTAAAGGCAGCTGGGCAACTAGAATATGGCTACACCTTC | CASSVVKAAGQLEYGYTF
NA | TRBJ1-2 | NA | TRBV24-1 | TGTGCCACCAGTGATAGGTGGGGAGACTACACCTTC | CATSDRWGDYTF